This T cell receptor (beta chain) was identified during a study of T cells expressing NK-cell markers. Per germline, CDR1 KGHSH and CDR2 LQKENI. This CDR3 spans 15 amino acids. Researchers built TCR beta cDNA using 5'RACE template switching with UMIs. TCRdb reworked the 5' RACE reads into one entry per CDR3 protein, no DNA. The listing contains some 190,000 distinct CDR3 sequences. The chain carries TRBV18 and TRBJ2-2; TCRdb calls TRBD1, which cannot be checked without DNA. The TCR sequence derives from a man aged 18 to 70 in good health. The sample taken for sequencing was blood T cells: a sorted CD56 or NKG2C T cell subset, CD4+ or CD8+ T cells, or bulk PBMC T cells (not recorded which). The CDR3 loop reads CASSPGGIDTGELFF.